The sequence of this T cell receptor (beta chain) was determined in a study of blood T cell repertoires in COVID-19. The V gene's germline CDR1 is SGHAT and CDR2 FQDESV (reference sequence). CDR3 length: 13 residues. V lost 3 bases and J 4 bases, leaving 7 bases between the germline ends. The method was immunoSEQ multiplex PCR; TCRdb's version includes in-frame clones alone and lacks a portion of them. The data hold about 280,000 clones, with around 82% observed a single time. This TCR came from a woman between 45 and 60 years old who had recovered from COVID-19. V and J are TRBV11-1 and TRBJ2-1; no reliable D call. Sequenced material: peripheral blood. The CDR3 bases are TGTGCCAGCAGCTTGGCCCTTTACAATGAGCAGTTCTTC. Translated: CASSLALYNEQFF. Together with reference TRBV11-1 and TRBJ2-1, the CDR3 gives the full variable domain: EAEVAQSPRYKITEKSQAVAFWCDPISGHATLYWYRQILGQGPELLVQFQDESVVDDSQLPKDRFSAERLKGVDSTLKIQPAELGDSAMYLCASSLALYNEQFFGPGTRLTVL.